This entry lists 19 T cell receptor beta chains sequenced from one sample in a study of blood T cell repertoires in COVID-19. Here immunoSEQ multiplex PCR was the method, and the copy in TCRdb shows in-frame clones only, minus some. The profile shows around 200,000 clones, more than 70% of them singletons. The specimen was peripheral blood. All receptors derive from a man between 18 and 29 years old with active or convalescent COVID-19.

J is TRBJ1-5 and V is TRBV4-3, with D hard to call. The CDR3 totals 16 residues. Trimming cost V 0 bases and J 7 bases, with 16 bases left between them. Germline V lookup: CDR1 LGHNA, CDR2 YSLEER. The CDR3 region is CASSQDRRPMRQPQHF. CDR3 coding DNA: TGCGCCAGCAGCCAAGATCGCCGCCCGATGCGCCAGCCCCAGCATTTT.

The chain couples TRBV25-1 to TRBJ1-5; D call uncertain. With 2 bases removed from V and 4 bases from J, the gap between germline ends came to 9 bases. This CDR3 contains 14 residues. Germline lookup yields CDR1 MGHDK and CDR2 SYGVNS. The CDR3 is CASSEPGHNQPQHF. The CDR3 bases are TGTGCCAGCAGTGAACCTGGGCATAATCAGCCCCAGCATTTT.

This chain uses TRBV6-5 with TRBJ2-7, with 11 bases aligning to TRBD2. V shed 2 bases and J 3 bases; nucleotides not matched to a gene: 6. Germline-derived CDR1 and CDR2 are MNHEY and SVGAGI. There are 16 residues in the CDR3. DNA for the CDR3: TGTGCCAGCAGTTACATGTCCGGACTAGCGGGCTACGAGCAGTACTTC. It yields the protein CASSYMSGLAGYEQYF.

The chain joins TRBV3-1 (or the pseudogene TRBV3-2) to TRBJ2-7, with TRBD2 matching 10 bases. CDR1 LGHDT and CDR2 YNNKEL come from the germline V gene (reference sequence). V lost 0 bases, J lost 1 base, and 12 bases stayed unmatched. This CDR3 has 19 amino acids. The CDR3 reads CASSQESASGRHSSYEQYF. The CDR3 coding sequence is TGTGCCAGCAGCCAAGAGTCGGCTAGCGGGAGACATTCTTCCTACGAGCAGTACTTC.

V gene TRBV2 combines with J gene TRBJ2-7, with TRBD2 matching over 14 bases. V was pared by 6 bases and J by 5 bases, with 0 bases of the junction left unmatched. Germline CDR1 and CDR2: SNHLY and FYNNEI. The CDR3 is made up of 13 amino acids. CDR3 in DNA: TGTGCCAGCAGGGGACTAGCGGGGGACGAGCAGTACTTC. This gives the protein CASRGLAGDEQYF.

J is TRBJ2-3 and V is TRBV27; 7 bases are shared with TRBD2. The germline V gene has CDR1 MNHEY and CDR2 SMNVEV (reference sequence). CDR3 length equals 12 residues. Trimming at V came to 6 bases and at J to 9 bases, leaving 6 bases not matched to a gene. CDR3 sequence reads: CASRSSGPTQYF. The CDR3 DNA sequence: TGTGCCAGCAGGAGTAGCGGGCCAACGCAGTATTTT.

The rearrangement joins TRBV5-4 to TRBJ1-6; tentatively, D is TRBD1 (6 bases). V lost 0 bases and J lost 8, with 9 bases in between. In germline, CDR1 is SGHNT, CDR2 YYREEE (reference sequence). The CDR3 loop spans 14 amino acids. The CDR3 nucleotides read TGTGCCAGCAGCTTGGCGACAGGAGATTCACCCCTCCACTTT. Encoded protein: CASSLATGDSPLHF.

The chain carries TRBV6-5 and TRBJ1-4, with D unclear. Trimming took off 6 bases at V and 0 bases at J, with 8 bases between the two ends. This CDR3 comprises 14 residues. Germline values: CDR1 MNHEY, CDR2 SVGAGI. Here the CDR3 DNA reads TGTGCCAGCAGCCCCCAGGCAACTAATGAAAAACTGTTTTTT. Translating gives CASSPQATNEKLFF.

J is TRBJ2-1 and V is TRBV30; 13 nucleotides align to TRBD2. The J segment lost 9 bases and the V segment lost 0 bases, leaving 5 bases of the junction unmatched. Germline CDR1 is GTSNPN and CDR2 is SVGIG (reference sequence). This CDR3 comprises 15 residues. DNA for the CDR3: TGTGCCTGGAGTGTACTAGCGGGAGGGCCGGGTGAGCAGTTCTTC. Translated: CAWSVLAGGPGEQFF.

The chain combines TRBV3-1 (or the pseudogene TRBV3-2) with TRBJ1-1; D remains unclear. Per the germline V gene, CDR1 is LGHDT and CDR2 is YNNKEL (reference sequence). The CDR3 totals 17 residues. V lost 4 bases, J lost 3 bases, and 21 bases lay in between. The CDR3 DNA reads as TGTGCCAGCAGCCCTCGGATCCGAACTAAAGGATACACTGAAGCTTTCTTT. This codes for CASSPRIRTKGYTEAFF.

This clone was found a few times. The chain combines TRBV7-9 with TRBJ1-2; no reliable D call. V lost 4 bases and J lost 3, with 9 bases in between. This CDR3 is built from 13 residues. Germline lookup yields CDR1 SEHNR and CDR2 FQNEAQ (reference sequence). CDR3 protein: CASSSADYYGYTF. CDR3 bases: TGTGCCAGCAGCTCCGCAGATTACTATGGCTACACCTTC.

This clone showed up just once. The rearrangement links TRBV7-2 to TRBJ2-7; 10 positions match TRBD2. CDR1 is SGHTA, CDR2 FQGNSA, per germline. The CDR3 is 15 amino acids. V dropped 1 base and J dropped 3; count of bases not matched to a gene: 3. The CDR3 here is CASSLGASGSYEQYF. CDR3 sequence (DNA): TGTGCCAGCAGCTTAGGTGCTAGCGGGAGCTACGAGCAGTACTTC.

With regard to this clone: Other DNA sequences in this specimen translate into the identical CDR3. V is TRBV24-1 and J is TRBJ1-2; 9 bases match TRBD1. Germline V lookup: CDR1 KGHDR, CDR2 SFDVKD. This CDR3 contains 16 residues. The V segment lost 2 bases and the J segment 4 bases; nucleotides outside the gene matches: 7. The CDR3: CATSDSRDRVPYGYTF. The CDR3, as DNA: TGTGCCACCAGTGATTCCAGGGACAGGGTCCCCTATGGCTACACCTTC.

This chain uses TRBV27 with TRBJ2-7, with D maybe TRBD1 (6 bases). Germline CDR1 is MNHEY and CDR2 is SMNVEV (reference sequence). The CDR3 is 13 amino acids. Deletions cut 6 bases from V and 2 bases from J, with 11 bases between. The CDR3 sequence: CASRLAGAYEQYF. The CDR3 bases are TGTGCCAGCAGACTGGCAGGGGCCTACGAGCAGTACTTC.

This clone was detected once. This chain connects TRBV5-4 to TRBJ2-5; D possibly corresponds to TRBD2 (5 bases). Trimming removed 1 base at V and 3 bases at J, with 19 bases between. Germline loops: CDR1 SGHNT, CDR2 YYREEE (reference sequence). This CDR3 is 17 amino acids long. In DNA, the CDR3 is TGTGCCAGCAGCTTGAGGTTGGGGAGCGCGAATGAAGAGACCCAGTACTTC. This codes for CASSLRLGSANEETQYF.

The rearrangement uses TRBV3-1 (or the pseudogene TRBV3-2) and TRBJ1-3, with TRBD1 matching 7 bases. Germline V CDR1 and CDR2: LGHDT, YNNKEL (reference sequence). The CDR3 loop spans 17 amino acids. Trimming at V came to 6 bases and at J to 3 bases, leaving 14 bases not matched to a gene. The CDR3 loop is CASRPQVGRQGGNTIYF. CDR3 bases: TGTGCCAGCAGACCCCAGGTGGGCAGACAGGGTGGAAACACCATATATTTT.

This chain links TRBV28 with TRBJ2-1; a possible D gene is TRBD1 (5 bases). The V end was cut by 5 bases, the J end by 4 bases, with 18 bases between. Germline V gives CDR1 MDHEN, CDR2 SYDVKM. CDR3 length: 16 amino acids. The CDR3 reads CASSATGPRFYNEQFF. CDR3 nucleotide sequence: TGTGCCAGCAGTGCTACAGGCCCTCGGTTTTACAATGAGCAGTTCTTC.

This clone is a singleton in its sample. V usage is TRBV6-6 and J usage is TRBJ1-5; no definite D call. The CDR3 totals 16 residues. V was pared by 0 bases and J by 1 base, with 10 bases between. Germline V gives CDR1 MNHNY, CDR2 SVGAGI (reference sequence). The DNA for the CDR3 is TGTGCCAGCAGTTACTCGCCTTTGGCAAGCAATCAGCCCCAGCATTTT. Residues: CASSYSPLASNQPQHF.

J is TRBJ1-6 and V is TRBV12-3 or TRBV12-4, with D perhaps matching TRBD1 (6 bases). This CDR3 is 13 amino acids long. Between the trimmed V and J ends, which lost 6 bases and 6 bases, there was a span of 9 bases. The CDR3 region has the DNA TGTGCCAGCAGGACAGGAATTAATTCACCCCTCCACTTT. Translated: CASRTGINSPLHF.